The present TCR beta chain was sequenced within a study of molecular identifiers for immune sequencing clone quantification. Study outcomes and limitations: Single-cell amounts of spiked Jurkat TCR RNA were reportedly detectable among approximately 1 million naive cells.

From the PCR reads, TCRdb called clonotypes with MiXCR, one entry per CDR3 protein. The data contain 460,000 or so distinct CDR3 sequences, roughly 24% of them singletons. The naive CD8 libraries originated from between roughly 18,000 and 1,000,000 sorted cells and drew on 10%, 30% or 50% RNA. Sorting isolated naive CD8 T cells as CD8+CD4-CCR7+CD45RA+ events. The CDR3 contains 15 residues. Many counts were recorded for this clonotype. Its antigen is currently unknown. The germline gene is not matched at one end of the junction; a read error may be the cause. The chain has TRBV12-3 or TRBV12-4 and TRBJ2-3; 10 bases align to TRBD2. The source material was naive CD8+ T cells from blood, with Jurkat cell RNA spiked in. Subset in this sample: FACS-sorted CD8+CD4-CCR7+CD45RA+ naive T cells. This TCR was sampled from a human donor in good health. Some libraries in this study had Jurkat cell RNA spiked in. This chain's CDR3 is CASSVAGGSTDTQYF. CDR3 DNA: TGTGCCAGCAGTGTAGCGGGGGGAAGCACAGATACGCAGTATTTT.